The clone carrying this TCR beta chain has at least ten counts. The source of the sample is a study of response to subunit inactivated influenza vaccine. The CDR3 covers 13 residues. V was trimmed by 6 bases and J by 4 bases, leaving 12 bases between them. Via MiXCR, TCRdb re-called the RT-PCR reads, giving one row per CDR3 protein. The repertoire holds 500,000 to 600,000 distinct CDR3 sequences, with approximately 10% as singletons. A further study also used this sample, focusing on T cells expressing NK-cell markers. That report adds: 5'RACE template switching with UMIs produced the TCR beta cDNA.

The rearrangement uses TRBV12-3 or TRBV12-4 and TRBJ2-5, with D tentatively TRBD1 or TRBD2 (5 bases each). Sequenced here: PBMCs from blood, sampled on the day of vaccination. The clonotype comes from a man aged 50-60 years who received an inactivated influenza vaccine. The CDR3 DNA reads TGTGCCAGCAGGATCGAGGGGTCAGAGACCCAGTACTTC. It codes for CASRIEGSETQYF.